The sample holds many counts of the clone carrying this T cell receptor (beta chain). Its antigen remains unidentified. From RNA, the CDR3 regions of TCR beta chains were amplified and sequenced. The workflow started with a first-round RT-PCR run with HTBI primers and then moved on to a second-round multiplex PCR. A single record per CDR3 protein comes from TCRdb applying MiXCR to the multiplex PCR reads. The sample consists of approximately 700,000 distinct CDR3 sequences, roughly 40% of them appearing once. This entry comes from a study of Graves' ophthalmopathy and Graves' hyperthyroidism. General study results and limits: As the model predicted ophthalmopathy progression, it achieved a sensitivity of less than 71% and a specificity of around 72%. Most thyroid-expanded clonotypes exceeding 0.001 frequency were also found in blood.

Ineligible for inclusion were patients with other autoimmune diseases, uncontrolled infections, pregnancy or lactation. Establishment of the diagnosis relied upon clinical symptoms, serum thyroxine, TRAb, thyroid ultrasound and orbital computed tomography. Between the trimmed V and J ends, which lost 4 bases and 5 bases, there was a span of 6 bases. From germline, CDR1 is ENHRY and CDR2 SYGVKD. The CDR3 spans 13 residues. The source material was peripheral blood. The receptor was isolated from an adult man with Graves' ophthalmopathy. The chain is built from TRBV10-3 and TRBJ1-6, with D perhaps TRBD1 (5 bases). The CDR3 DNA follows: TGTGCCATCAGTGGCAGGGATAATTCACCCCTCCACTTT. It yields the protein CAISGRDNSPLHF.